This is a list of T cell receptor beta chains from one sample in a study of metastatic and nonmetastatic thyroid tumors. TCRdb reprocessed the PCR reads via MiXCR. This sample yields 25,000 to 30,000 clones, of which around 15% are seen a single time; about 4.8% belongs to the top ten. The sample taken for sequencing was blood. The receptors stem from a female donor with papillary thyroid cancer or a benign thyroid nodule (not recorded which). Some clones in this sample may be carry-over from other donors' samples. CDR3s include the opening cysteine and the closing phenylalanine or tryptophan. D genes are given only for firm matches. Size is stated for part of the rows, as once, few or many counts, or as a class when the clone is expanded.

cdr3_aa: CASSFTPGEMNTEAFF; cdr3_nt: TGTGCCAGCAGTTTCACCCCGGGGGAAATGAACACTGAAGCTTTCTTT; d_call: -; clone_size: medium-sized; j_call: TRBJ1-1; v_call: TRBV27
cdr3_aa: CSVEALAGFTDTQYF; cdr3_nt: TGCAGCGTTGAAGCACTAGCGGGATTCACAGATACGCAGTATTTT; d_call: TRBD2; clone_size: many; j_call: TRBJ2-3; v_call: TRBV29-1
cdr3_aa: CASKSYNSPLHF; cdr3_nt: TGTGCCAGCAAGAGCTATAATTCACCCCTCCACTTT; d_call: -; clone_size: medium-sized; j_call: TRBJ1-6; v_call: TRBV12-3/TRBV12-4
cdr3_aa: CAIGAGIPYEQYF; cdr3_nt: TGTGCCATCGGGGCAGGGATCCCCTACGAGCAGTACTTC; d_call: -; clone_size: many; j_call: TRBJ2-7; v_call: TRBV10-3
cdr3_aa: CASSPSFGFQETQYF; cdr3_nt: TGTGCCAGCTCACCTTCTTTTGGGTTCCAAGAGACCCAGTACTTC; d_call: -; clone_size: few; j_call: TRBJ2-5; v_call: TRBV18
cdr3_aa: CASSYDRVGGTQYF; cdr3_nt: TGTGCCAGCAGCTACGACAGGGTGGGTGGGACCCAGTACTTC; d_call: TRBD1; clone_size: many; j_call: TRBJ2-5; v_call: TRBV6-5
cdr3_aa: CASSTIGNEQFF; cdr3_nt: TGTGCCAGCAGCACGATCGGGAATGAGCAGTTCTTC; d_call: -; clone_size: medium-sized; j_call: TRBJ2-1; v_call: TRBV28
cdr3_aa: CASKGQGRRPQHF; cdr3_nt: TGTGCCAGTAAGGGACAGGGGAGAAGGCCCCAGCATTTT; d_call: TRBD1; clone_size: many; j_call: TRBJ1-5; v_call: TRBV19
cdr3_aa: CASRREGGPETEYF; cdr3_nt: TGTGCCAGCAGACGCGAGGGGGGGCCGGAGACCGAGTACTTC; d_call: -; clone_size: -; j_call: TRBJ2-5; v_call: TRBV6-1
cdr3_aa: CASSPPPGQPKTPLHF; cdr3_nt: TGTGCCAGCAGCCCCCCCCCGGGACAGCCAAAAACACCCCTCCACTTT; d_call: TRBD1; clone_size: medium-sized; j_call: TRBJ1-6; v_call: TRBV28
cdr3_aa: CASSQEGTLRQQYF; cdr3_nt: TGTGCCAGCAGCCAAGAGGGGACCCTTAGACAGCAGTACTTC; d_call: -; clone_size: many; j_call: TRBJ2-7; v_call: TRBV3-1
cdr3_aa: CSASPPGQGLHGYTF; cdr3_nt: TGCAGTGCTAGTCCCCCGGGACAGGGTCTTCATGGCTACACCTTC; d_call: TRBD1; clone_size: many; j_call: TRBJ1-2; v_call: TRBV20-1
cdr3_aa: CASSPGQGVSYEQYF; cdr3_nt: TGCGCCAGCAGCCCGGGACAGGGGGTCTCCTACGAGCAGTACTTC; d_call: TRBD1; clone_size: many; j_call: TRBJ2-7; v_call: TRBV5-1
cdr3_aa: CASSLGRGGKYQETQYF; cdr3_nt: TGTGCCAGCAGCTTAGGGCGCGGGGGCAAGTACCAAGAGACCCAGTACTTC; d_call: -; clone_size: many; j_call: TRBJ2-5; v_call: TRBV7-9
cdr3_aa: CASSPPSFSGNTIYF; cdr3_nt: TGTGCCAGCAGCCCGCCGTCCTTCTCTGGAAACACCATATATTTT; d_call: -; clone_size: many; j_call: TRBJ1-3; v_call: TRBV7-8
cdr3_aa: CASSEFGGPPEAFF; cdr3_nt: TGTGCCAGCAGTGAGTTCGGGGGTCCCCCTGAAGCTTTCTTT; d_call: -; clone_size: -; j_call: TRBJ1-1; v_call: TRBV6-1
cdr3_aa: CSARRAQGAINQPQHF; cdr3_nt: TGCAGTGCTAGGAGGGCTCAGGGGGCGATTAATCAGCCCCAGCATTTT; d_call: TRBD1; clone_size: many; j_call: TRBJ1-5; v_call: TRBV20-1